Below are 5 T cell receptor beta chains sequenced from a single sample in a study of shared clonotypes between healthy human individuals. The data were produced by immunoSEQ multiplex PCR, yet TCRdb's version contains in-frame clones alone and is incomplete. The profile shows more than 550,000 clones, just over 90% of them singletons. The naive CD8 population came from CD45RO-negative cells selected for CCR7, without terminally differentiated effector memory CD45RA+ cells. The specimen was naive CD8+ T cells sorted from blood. The receptors originated from a man aged 30-40 years in good health.

The gene calls are TRBV2 and TRBJ2-1; 8 bases fit TRBD1. V shed 5 bases and J 5 bases; nucleotides not matched to a gene: 5. The CDR3 contains 14 residues. The V gene's germline CDR1 is SNHLY and CDR2 FYNNEI. The CDR3 nucleotides read TGTGCCAGCAGTCGACAGGGGTCCCACAATGAGCAGTTCTTC. This gives the protein CASSRQGSHNEQFF.

The rearrangement uses TRBV6-1 and TRBJ1-2; tentative D call: TRBD1 (5 bases). The CDR3 loop spans 12 amino acids. The ends were cut back, 8 bases at V and 4 bases at J, with 11 bases in the middle. CDR1 and CDR2 (germline): MNHNS, SASEGT. The CDR3 DNA follows: TGTGCCAGCGACGGGGGGGGCTATGGCTACACCTTC. Translating gives CASDGGGYGYTF.

The V call is TRBV27, the J call TRBJ1-4; TRBD1 is a possible D gene (6 bases). This CDR3 is 14 amino acids long. The germline V and J ends were trimmed by 4 bases and 2 bases, with 8 bases remaining between them. CDR1 MNHEY and CDR2 SMNVEV come from the germline V gene (reference sequence). This chain's CDR3 is CASSSGVTNEKLFF. The DNA for the CDR3 is TGTGCCAGCAGTTCAGGGGTGACTAATGAAAAACTGTTTTTT.

V usage is TRBV14 and J usage is TRBJ1-3; no clear D. V lost 4 bases and J 0 bases, leaving 22 bases between the germline ends. The length of the CDR3 is 19 residues. Germline CDR1 reads SGHDN; CDR2 reads FVKESK. The CDR3 region has the DNA TGTGCCAGCAGCCTAGAGGGCGGGGATGGCCGACACTCTGGAAACACCATATATTTT. Translated: CASSLEGGDGRHSGNTIYF.

The chain joins TRBV11-2 to TRBJ1-2; 11 positions match TRBD1. In germline, CDR1 is SGHAT, CDR2 FQNNGV. The CDR3 covers 17 residues. V lost 5 bases, J lost 2 bases, and 10 bases stayed unmatched. The CDR3 loop reads CASSPWDRGDLNYGYTF. CDR3 DNA sequence: TGTGCCAGCAGCCCTTGGGACAGGGGGGATTTGAACTATGGCTACACCTTC. The full variable domain, completed using reference TRBV11-2 and TRBJ1-2, is EAGVAQSPRYKIIEKRQSVAFWCNPISGHATLYWYQQILGQGPKLLIQFQNNGVVDDSQLPKDRFSAERLKGVDSTLKIQPAKLEDSAVYLCASSPWDRGDLNYGYTFGSGTRLTVV.